These 3 T cell receptor beta chains were all obtained from the same sample, sequenced in a study of cytomegalovirus exposure and HLA in healthy donors. Produced via immunoSEQ multiplex PCR; TCRdb's table is partial and in-frame only. This sample has 150,000 to 200,000 clones, with about 89% found just once. Material for sequencing was PBMCs. The source is a man in his thirties or forties in good health and CMV-seropositive.

The chain joins TRBV7-3 to TRBJ1-1; D gene unclear. V lost 4 bases, J lost 2 bases, and 8 bases lay in between. The CDR3 has 13 amino acids. Germline-derived CDR1 and CDR2 are SGHTA and FQGTGA. The CDR3 loop is CASSSQENTEAFF. The CDR3 DNA reads TGTGCCAGCAGCTCCCAGGAAAACACTGAAGCTTTCTTT.

CDR3 sequence: CASSLDRTRTYGYTF. CDR3 coding DNA: TGTGCCAGCAGCTTGGATAGGACGAGGACGTATGGCTACACCTTC. The chain joins TRBV5-6 to TRBJ1-2; the D is unclear. V lost 0 bases to trimming and J lost 5 bases, with 14 bases between them. Germline CDR1 and CDR2: SGHDT and YYEEEE. The CDR3 has 15 amino acids.

This chain uses TRBV4-3 with TRBJ1-5, with D perhaps matching TRBD1 (6 bases). This CDR3 contains 15 residues. V was pared by 6 bases and J by 4 bases, with 16 bases between. CDR1 and CDR2 from the germline V gene are LGHNA and YSLEER. The CDR3 is CASRPTGRGNQPQHF. CDR3 DNA sequence: TGCGCCAGCAGGCCTACAGGGAGGGGGAATCAGCCCCAGCATTTT.